What follows are 27 T cell receptor beta chains derived from one specimen sequenced in a study of beta chain features in type 1 diabetes. Whole-study results and caveats: All four CD4+ subsets of Type 1 diabetes patients contained TCRB CDR3s that were moderately but significantly shorter.

Antigen specificity for these receptors is unknown. As every portion of the isolated RNA was reverse transcribed, the sequencing read expressed TCRB transcripts. The assay was immunoSEQ multiplex PCR, and TCRdb's table has in-frame clones only and misses some. The sample has 600,000 or so clones, approximately 13% seen once. Sequenced sample: naive CD4+ T cells from blood. All receptors derive from a man aged 25-45 years with type 1 diabetes.

The chain uses TRBV7-8 and TRBJ2-6, with D hard to call. The germline CDR1 and CDR2 sequences are SGHVS and FQNEAQ. This CDR3 contains 16 residues. V lost 4 bases to trimming and J lost 2 bases, with 12 bases between them. CDR3 sequence reads: CASSSGQTAGANVLTF. CDR3 coding DNA: TGTGCCAGCAGCTCCGGGCAAACGGCTGGGGCCAACGTCCTGACTTTC.

This clone was found a few times. J is TRBJ1-4 and V is TRBV19; the D is unclear. Looked up from germline, CDR1 is LNHDA and CDR2 is SQIVND (reference sequence). Trimming removed 5 bases at V and 8 bases at J, with 12 bases between. The CDR3 loop spans 13 amino acids. CDR3 region: CASSDQRGEKLFF. In nucleotides, the CDR3 is TGTGCCAGTAGTGATCAGCGAGGGGAAAAACTGTTTTTT. Together with reference TRBV19 and TRBJ1-4, the CDR3 gives the full variable domain: DGGITQSPKYLFRKEGQNVTLSCEQNLNHDAMYWYRQDPGQGLRLIYYSQIVNDFQKGDIAEGYSVSREKKESFPLTVTSAQKNPTAFYLCASSDQRGEKLFFGSGTQLSVL.

The V gene is TRBV7-6, the J gene TRBJ1-5, with 7 bases identical to TRBD1. J lost 4 bases, V lost 5 bases, and 2 bases had no gene match. Germline V gene data show CDR1 as SGHVS and CDR2 as FNYEAQ. CDR3 length equals 13 residues. CDR3 amino acids: CASSVDRNQPQHF. For the CDR3, the DNA is TGTGCCAGCAGCGTGGACAGGAATCAGCCCCAGCATTTT.

The genes are TRBV29-1 and TRBJ1-1; D ambiguous. Germline-derived CDR1 and CDR2 are SQVTM and ANQGSEA. Trimming cost V 7 bases and J 6 bases, with 18 bases left between them. The CDR3 sequence is 13 residues long. The CDR3 region is CSAGPVRSAEAFF. The DNA of the CDR3 is TGCAGCGCCGGACCGGTCAGAAGCGCTGAAGCTTTCTTT.

This clone was counted between two and nine times. This chain links TRBV19 with TRBJ1-4, with TRBD1 matching 9 bases. Germline CDR1 is LNHDA and CDR2 is SQIVND (reference sequence). J was trimmed by 3 bases and V by 7 bases; bases with no gene match: 12. CDR3 length: 17 residues. For the CDR3, the DNA is TGTGCCAGTATGAGCGGACAGGGGACGTTAGCTAATGAAAAACTGTTTTTT. Translating it yields CASMSGQGTLANEKLFF.

The gene calls are TRBV21-1 and TRBJ2-5; the table assigns TRBD1, which was not confirmed against the DNA. TRBV21-1 is reported as a pseudogene. The CDR3 is 14 amino acids. DNA of the CDR3: TGTGCCAGCAGCAAAGGTTACAGACAAGAGACCCAGTACTTC. This translates into CASSKGYRQETQYF.

Details on this clone: Other DNA sequences in this specimen translate into the identical CDR3. The rearrangement uses TRBV18 and TRBJ1-4; tentative D call: TRBD1 (6 bases). The CDR3 sequence is 13 residues long. Germline-derived CDR1 and CDR2 are KGHSH and LQKENI. Deletions cut 3 bases from V and 5 bases from J, with 7 bases between. CDR3 nucleotides: TGTGCCAGCTCACCCGGACAGAATGAAAAACTGTTTTTT. It translates to CASSPGQNEKLFF. The full variable domain, with the rest looked up from reference TRBV18 and TRBJ1-4, is NAGVMQNPRHLVRRRGQEARLRCSPMKGHSHVYWYRQLPEEGLKFMVYLQKENIIDESGMPKERFSAEFPKEGPSILRIQQVVRGDSAAYFCASSPGQNEKLFFGSGTQLSVL.

The chain combines TRBV6-5 with TRBJ2-1; 10 bases fit TRBD1. Germline V gene lookup returns CDR1 MNHEY and CDR2 SVGAGI. The CDR3 sequence is 14 residues long. Germline trimming cut 6 bases from V and 7 bases from J; bases unmatched to any gene: 6. The CDR3, as DNA: TGTGCCAGCAGCAAGACAGGGGGCAGAAATGAGCAGTTCTTC. Translated, it gives CASSKTGGRNEQFF.

The V call is TRBV18, the J call TRBJ2-1; D may be TRBD1 (5 bases). Trimming cost V 1 base and J 4 bases, with 11 bases left between them. CDR3 size: 15 residues. Per germline, CDR1 KGHSH and CDR2 LQKENI. In DNA form, the CDR3 reads TGTGCCAGCTCACCACTTCAGGGAAGGTACAATGAGCAGTTCTTC. As protein: CASSPLQGRYNEQFF.

This clone was seen only a few times. The chain carries TRBV2 and TRBJ1-1, with 7 bases identical to TRBD1. Germline trimming cut 10 bases from V and 4 bases from J; bases unmatched to any gene: 9. Germline CDR1 is SNHLY and CDR2 is FYNNEI. This CDR3 is 13 amino acids long. This CDR3 is CAIQGEYSTEAFF. As DNA, the CDR3 is TGTGCCATTCAGGGGGAGTACAGCACTGAAGCTTTCTTT.

The rearrangement uses TRBV7-6 and TRBJ2-7; 8 bases align to TRBD1. After removal of 1 base from V and 5 bases from J, the junction contained 4 bases not matched to a gene. The germline V gene has CDR1 SGHVS and CDR2 FNYEAQ. The length of the CDR3 is 14 residues. The CDR3 nucleotides are TGTGCCAGCAGCTTAGACAGGGGGTTCCACGAGCAGTACTTC. It yields the protein CASSLDRGFHEQYF.

The rearrangement links TRBV7-6 to TRBJ2-2; D is ambiguous. CDR1 is SGHVS, CDR2 FNYEAQ, per germline. Trimming cost V 5 bases and J 0 bases, with 13 bases left between them. There are 16 residues in the CDR3. The CDR3 nucleotides are TGTGCCAGCAGCCAATCGTTCGGTCCGAACACCGGGGAGCTGTTTTTT. It yields the protein CASSQSFGPNTGELFF.

This clone has more than one count but fewer than ten. J is TRBJ2-7 and V is TRBV5-1; D gene unclear. Germline V lookup: CDR1 SGHRS, CDR2 YFSETQ. V lost 4 bases and J 5 bases, leaving 13 bases between the germline ends. The length of the CDR3 is 13 residues. The CDR3 DNA is TGCGCCAGCAGCCCCCCAGATCTCAACGAGCAGTACTTC. It specifies CASSPPDLNEQYF.

The J gene is TRBJ2-1, the V gene TRBV7-2, with TRBD1 identical over 9 bases. This CDR3 spans 15 amino acids. J was trimmed by 1 base and V by 5 bases; bases with no gene match: 3. The V gene's germline CDR1 is SGHTA and CDR2 FQGNSA. The CDR3 bases are TGTGCCAGCAGCAAGGGACAGGGATCCTACAATGAGCAGTTCTTC. Translated: CASSKGQGSYNEQFF.

V is TRBV5-1 and J is TRBJ2-7; TRBD2 matches at 7 bases. CDR1 is SGHRS and CDR2 is YFSETQ in the germline V gene. This CDR3 has 15 residues. J was trimmed by 6 bases and V by 0 bases; bases with no gene match: 9. For the CDR3, the DNA is TGCGCCAGCAGCTTGGAGTCGGGACTAAGATTCGAGCAGTACTTC. Translating gives CASSLESGLRFEQYF.

Only a few counts were recorded for this clone. CDR3 in DNA: TGTGCCAGCGGGGCCGGGACAGCTTCCTACGAGCAGTACTTC. Protein sequence: CASGAGTASYEQYF. The rearrangement joins TRBV6-1 to TRBJ2-7; 7 nucleotides match TRBD1. The CDR3 extends over 14 amino acids. The J segment lost 1 base and the V segment lost 8 bases, leaving 8 bases of the junction unmatched. The V gene's germline CDR1 is MNHNS and CDR2 SASEGT.

This clone was observed a handful of times. The chain recombines TRBV4-1 with TRBJ1-6; D remains ambiguous. Trimming stripped 1 base from V and 8 bases from J, with 3 bases between. Germline CDR1 and CDR2: MGHRA and YSYEKL. The CDR3 has 12 amino acids. DNA for the CDR3: TGCGCCAGCAGCCAAGGAGATTCACCCCTCCACTTT. It specifies CASSQGDSPLHF.

This clone was picked up a small number of times. The chain carries TRBV28 and TRBJ1-2, with 9 bases matching TRBD1. CDR3 size: 15 residues. V dropped 5 bases and J dropped 6; count of bases not matched to a gene: 10. Germline CDR1 and CDR2: MDHEN and SYDVKM. The chain's CDR3 is CASSAGTGYVDGYTF. CDR3 sequence (DNA): TGTGCCAGCAGTGCTGGGACAGGGTATGTTGATGGCTACACCTTC.

The V call is TRBV7-9, the J call TRBJ2-7, with a tentative D call TRBD1 (6 bases). The germline CDR1 and CDR2 sequences are SEHNR and FQNEAQ (reference sequence). V was pared by 5 bases and J by 1 base, with 12 bases between. The CDR3 is 14 residues long. CDR3 bases: TGTGCCAGCAGCCCAGGGGCCCGATCCTACGAGCAGTACTTC. Translated, it gives CASSPGARSYEQYF.

CDR3 loop: CASSPGVEEKLFF. The CDR3 nucleotides read TGTGCCAGCTCACCAGGGGTAGAGGAAAAACTGTTTTTT. The gene calls are TRBV18 and TRBJ1-4; D gene uncertain. This CDR3 contains 13 residues. Germline CDR1 reads KGHSH; CDR2 reads LQKENI. V was trimmed by 2 bases and J by 8 bases, leaving 9 bases between them. Variable domain in full (rest from reference TRBV18 and TRBJ1-4): NAGVMQNPRHLVRRRGQEARLRCSPMKGHSHVYWYRQLPEEGLKFMVYLQKENIIDESGMPKERFSAEFPKEGPSILRIQQVVRGDSAAYFCASSPGVEEKLFFGSGTQLSVL.

This clone turned up a few times. Because the CDR3's place on the DNA is in doubt, the DNA is left out and the CDR3 is given as listed by TCRdb. The rearrangement joins TRBV21-1 to TRBJ2-4; the D call TRBD1 from the table was never checked on the DNA. TRBV21-1 is a known pseudogene. Ends included, the CDR3 has 18 residues. CDR3 residues: CASSKFGQGTIAKNIQYF.

This clone has more than one count but fewer than ten. The rearrangement joins TRBV2 to TRBJ1-5, with D perhaps matching TRBD1 (5 bases). V was shortened by 8 bases and J by 6 bases, with 11 bases between the two germline ends. Germline lookup yields CDR1 SNHLY and CDR2 FYNNEI. The CDR3 spans 12 residues. CDR3 in amino acids: CASGGDGQPQHF. DNA of the CDR3: TGTGCCAGCGGCGGGGACGGTCAGCCCCAGCATTTT.

The rearrangement joins TRBV19 to TRBJ2-3; no reliable D call. The V gene's germline CDR1 is LNHDA and CDR2 SQIVND (reference sequence). V shed 4 bases and J shed 2 bases, with 10 bases lying between them. The length of the CDR3 is 14 residues. CDR3 loop: CASSTQRYTDTQYF. The CDR3 DNA follows: TGTGCCAGTAGTACACAGCGATACACAGATACGCAGTATTTT.

Only a few counts were recorded for this clone. J is TRBJ2-1 and V is TRBV7-3; 10 bases align to TRBD1. CDR3 length: 15 residues. The V segment lost 5 bases and the J segment 7 bases; nucleotides outside the gene matches: 8. CDR1 and CDR2 from the germline V gene are SGHTA and FQGTGA. CDR3 in amino acids: CASSRAGTGVNEQFF. Here the CDR3 DNA reads TGTGCCAGCAGCCGTGCCGGGACAGGGGTAAATGAGCAGTTCTTC.

The chain carries TRBV28 and TRBJ2-7; TRBD1 might be the D (6 bases). Germline values: CDR1 MDHEN, CDR2 SYDVKM. The CDR3 has 14 residues. The germline V and J ends were trimmed by 6 bases and 3 bases, with 15 bases remaining between them. CDR3 coding DNA: TGTGCCAGCAGGGCAGGGGTGCGTCTCTACGAGCAGTACTTC. Protein: CASRAGVRLYEQYF.

This clone came up a few times. The V gene is TRBV28, the J gene TRBJ2-7; 7 bases match TRBD1. The germline V gene encodes CDR1 MDHEN and CDR2 SYDVKM. The junction had 14 bases not matched to a gene; V was cut back by 6 bases and J by 3 bases. CDR3 length: 16 residues. The CDR3 nucleotides are TGTGCCAGCAGCCCCCCCCAGGGGGAATCGGACTACGAGCAGTACTTC. Amino acids: CASSPPQGESDYEQYF.

V is TRBV5-1 and J is TRBJ2-3, with D unresolved. This CDR3 region has 15 residues. The ends were cut back, 0 bases at V and 4 bases at J, with 12 bases in the middle. Looked up from germline, CDR1 is SGHRS and CDR2 is YFSETQ. The CDR3 region has the DNA TGCGCCAGCAGCTTGGAGTCAAAGTCTGCAGATACGCAGTATTTT. It codes for CASSLESKSADTQYF.